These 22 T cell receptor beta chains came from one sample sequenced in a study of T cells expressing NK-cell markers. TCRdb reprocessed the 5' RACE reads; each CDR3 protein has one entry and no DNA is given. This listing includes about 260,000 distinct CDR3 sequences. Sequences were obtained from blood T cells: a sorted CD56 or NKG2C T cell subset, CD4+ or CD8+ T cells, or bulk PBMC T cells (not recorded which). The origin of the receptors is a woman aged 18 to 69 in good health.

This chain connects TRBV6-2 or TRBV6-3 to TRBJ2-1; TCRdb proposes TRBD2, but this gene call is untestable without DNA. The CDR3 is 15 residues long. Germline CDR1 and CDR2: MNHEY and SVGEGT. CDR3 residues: CASSIAALNYNEQFF.

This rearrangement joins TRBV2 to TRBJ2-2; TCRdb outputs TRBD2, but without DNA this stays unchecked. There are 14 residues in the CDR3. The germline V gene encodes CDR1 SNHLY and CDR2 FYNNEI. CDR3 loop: CASIRGEGVGELFF.

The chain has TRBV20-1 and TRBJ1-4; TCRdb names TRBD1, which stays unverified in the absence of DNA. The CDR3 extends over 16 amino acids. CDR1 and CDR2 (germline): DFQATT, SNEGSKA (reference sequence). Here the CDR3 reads CSARDPRQGTNEKLFF.

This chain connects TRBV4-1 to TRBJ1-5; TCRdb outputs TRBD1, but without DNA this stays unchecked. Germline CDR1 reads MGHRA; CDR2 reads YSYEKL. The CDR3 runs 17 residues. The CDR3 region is CANSRPRARLSNQPQHF.

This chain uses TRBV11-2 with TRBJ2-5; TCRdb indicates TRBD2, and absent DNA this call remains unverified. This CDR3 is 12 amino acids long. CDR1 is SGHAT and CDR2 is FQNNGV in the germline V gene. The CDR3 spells CASSLKRETQYF.

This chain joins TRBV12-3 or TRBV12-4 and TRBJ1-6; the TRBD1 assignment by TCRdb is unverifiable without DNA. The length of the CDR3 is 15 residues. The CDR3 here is CASRPPGRLKSPLHF.

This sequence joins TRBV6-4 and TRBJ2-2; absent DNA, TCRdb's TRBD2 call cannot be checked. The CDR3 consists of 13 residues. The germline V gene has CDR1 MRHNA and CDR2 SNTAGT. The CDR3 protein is CASRDFANGELFF.

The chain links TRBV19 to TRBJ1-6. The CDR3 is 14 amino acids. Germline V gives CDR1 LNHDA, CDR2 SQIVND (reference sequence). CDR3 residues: CASSVGPAESPLHF.

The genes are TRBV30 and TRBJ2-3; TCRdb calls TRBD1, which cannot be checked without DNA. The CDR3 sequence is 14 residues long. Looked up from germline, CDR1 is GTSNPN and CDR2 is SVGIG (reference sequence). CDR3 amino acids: CAWAPPDYTDTQYF.

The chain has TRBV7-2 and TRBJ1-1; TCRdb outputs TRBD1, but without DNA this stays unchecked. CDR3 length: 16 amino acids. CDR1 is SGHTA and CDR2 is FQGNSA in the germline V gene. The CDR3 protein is CASSLRGQGASAEAFF.

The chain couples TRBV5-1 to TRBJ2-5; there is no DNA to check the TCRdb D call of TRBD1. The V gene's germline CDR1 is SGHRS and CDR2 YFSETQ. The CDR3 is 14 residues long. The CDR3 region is CASSWTTGSETQYF.

The CDR3 is CASSSRARDRFYGYTF. The genes are TRBV28 and TRBJ1-2; TCRdb names TRBD1, which stays unverified in the absence of DNA. The CDR3 has 16 amino acids. Germline values: CDR1 MDHEN, CDR2 SYDVKM.

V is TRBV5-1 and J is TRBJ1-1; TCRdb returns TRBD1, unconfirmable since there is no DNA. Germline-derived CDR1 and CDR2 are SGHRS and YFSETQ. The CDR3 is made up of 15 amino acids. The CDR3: CASSRDGQGASEAFF.

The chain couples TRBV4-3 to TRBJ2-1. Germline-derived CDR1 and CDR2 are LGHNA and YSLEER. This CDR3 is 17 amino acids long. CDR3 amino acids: CASSQDPPPPWDNEQFF.

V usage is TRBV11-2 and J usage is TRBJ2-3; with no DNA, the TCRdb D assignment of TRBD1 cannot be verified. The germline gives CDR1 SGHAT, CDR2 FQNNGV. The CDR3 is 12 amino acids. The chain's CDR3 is CASSFRQGRGYF. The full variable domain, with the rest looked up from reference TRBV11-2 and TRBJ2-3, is EAGVAQSPRYKIIEKRQSVAFWCNPISGHATLYWYQQILGQGPKLLIQFQNNGVVDDSQLPKDRFSAERLKGVDSTLKIQPAKLEDSAVYLCASSFRQGRGYFGPGTRLTVL.

The CDR3 sequence is CATTHDREGDTEAFF. This chain joins TRBV10-3 and TRBJ1-1; TCRdb calls TRBD1, which cannot be checked without DNA. The CDR3 consists of 15 residues. Per the germline V gene, CDR1 is ENHRY and CDR2 is SYGVKD.

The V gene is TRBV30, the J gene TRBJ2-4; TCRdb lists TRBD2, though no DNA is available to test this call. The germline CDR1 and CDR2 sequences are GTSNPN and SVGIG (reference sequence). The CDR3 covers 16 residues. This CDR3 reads CAWAGGVAGEKNIQYF.

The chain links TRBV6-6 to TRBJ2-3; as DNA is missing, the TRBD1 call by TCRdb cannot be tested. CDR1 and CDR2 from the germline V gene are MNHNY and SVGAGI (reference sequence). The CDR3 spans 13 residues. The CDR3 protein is CASSTTGSDTQYF.

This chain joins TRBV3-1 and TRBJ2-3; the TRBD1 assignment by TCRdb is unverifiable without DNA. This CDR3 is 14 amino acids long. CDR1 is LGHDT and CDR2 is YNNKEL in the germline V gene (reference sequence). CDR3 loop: CASSQLGTGDTQYF.

CDR3 sequence reads: CASSASPGLANHEQYF. The chain combines TRBV9 with TRBJ2-7; TCRdb lists TRBD2, though no DNA is available to test this call. Germline V gene sequence: CDR1 SGDLS, CDR2 YYNGEE. The CDR3 spans 16 residues.

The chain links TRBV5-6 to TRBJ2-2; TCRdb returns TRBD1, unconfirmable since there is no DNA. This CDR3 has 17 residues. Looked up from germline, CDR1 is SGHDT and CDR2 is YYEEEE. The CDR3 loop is CASSLEQGGLGNGELFF. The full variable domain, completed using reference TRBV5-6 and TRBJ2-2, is DAGVTQSPTHLIKTRGQQVTLRCSPKSGHDTVSWYQQALGQGPQFIFQYYEEEERQRGNFPDRFSGHQFPNYSSELNVNALLLGDSALYLCASSLEQGGLGNGELFFGEGSRLTVL.

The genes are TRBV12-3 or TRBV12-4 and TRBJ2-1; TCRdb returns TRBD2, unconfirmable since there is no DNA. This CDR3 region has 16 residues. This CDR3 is CASSKTSGISGWVQFF.